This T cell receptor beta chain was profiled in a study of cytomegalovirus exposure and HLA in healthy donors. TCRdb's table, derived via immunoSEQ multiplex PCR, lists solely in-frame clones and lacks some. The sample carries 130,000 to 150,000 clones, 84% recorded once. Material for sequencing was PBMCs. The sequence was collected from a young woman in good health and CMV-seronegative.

The CDR3 protein is CASSVSQESFSYNEQFF. CDR3 bases: TGTGCCAGCAGCGTATCCCAGGAATCTTTCTCCTACAATGAGCAGTTCTTC. V is TRBV9 and J is TRBJ2-1; no reliable D call. Germline CDR1 and CDR2: SGDLS and YYNGEE. The CDR3 runs 17 residues. Trimming left V 1 base short and J 0 bases short, with 14 bases between.